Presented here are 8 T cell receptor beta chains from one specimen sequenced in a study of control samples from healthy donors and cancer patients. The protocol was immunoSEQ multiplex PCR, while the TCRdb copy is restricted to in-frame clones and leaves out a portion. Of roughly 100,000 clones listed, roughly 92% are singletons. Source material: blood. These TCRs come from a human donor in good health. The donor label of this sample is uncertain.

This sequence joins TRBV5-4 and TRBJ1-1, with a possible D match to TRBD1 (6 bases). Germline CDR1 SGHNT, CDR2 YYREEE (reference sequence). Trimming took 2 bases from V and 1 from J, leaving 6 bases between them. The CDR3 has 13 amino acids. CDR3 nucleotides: TGTGCCAGCAGCTTAGGGGGGAACACTGAAGCTTTCTTT. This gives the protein CASSLGGNTEAFF. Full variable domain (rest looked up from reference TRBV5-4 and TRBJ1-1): ETGVTQSPTHLIKTRGQQVTLRCSSQSGHNTVSWYQQALGQGPQFIFQYYREEENGRGNFPPRFSGLQFPNYSSELNVNALELDDSALYLCASSLGGNTEAFFGQGTRLTVV.

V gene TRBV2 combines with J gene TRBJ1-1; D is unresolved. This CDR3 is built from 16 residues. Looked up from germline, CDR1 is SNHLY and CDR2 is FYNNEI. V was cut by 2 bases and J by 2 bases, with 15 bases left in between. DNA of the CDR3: TGTGCCAGCAGTGAAAGGGCCCAAGGAGGCAACACTGAAGCTTTCTTT. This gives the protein CASSERAQGGNTEAFF.

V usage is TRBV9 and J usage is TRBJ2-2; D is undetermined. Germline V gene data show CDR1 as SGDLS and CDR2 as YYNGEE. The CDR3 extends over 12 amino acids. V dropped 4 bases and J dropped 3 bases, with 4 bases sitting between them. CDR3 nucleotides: TGTGCCAGCAGCTCTCACACCGGGGAGCTGTTTTTT. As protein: CASSSHTGELFF.

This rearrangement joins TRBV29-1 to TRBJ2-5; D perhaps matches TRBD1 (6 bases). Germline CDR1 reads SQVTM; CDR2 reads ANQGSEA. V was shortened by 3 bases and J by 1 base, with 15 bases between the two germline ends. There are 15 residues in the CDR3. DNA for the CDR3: TGCAGCGTTGATACCAGACAGGCCTCCCAAGAGACCCAGTACTTC. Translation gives CSVDTRQASQETQYF.

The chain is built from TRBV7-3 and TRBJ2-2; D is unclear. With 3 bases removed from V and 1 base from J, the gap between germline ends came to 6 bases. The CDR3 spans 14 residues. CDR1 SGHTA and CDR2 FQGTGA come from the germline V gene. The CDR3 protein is CASSFSGNTGELFF. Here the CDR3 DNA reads TGTGCCAGCAGCTTCTCGGGGAACACCGGGGAGCTGTTTTTT.

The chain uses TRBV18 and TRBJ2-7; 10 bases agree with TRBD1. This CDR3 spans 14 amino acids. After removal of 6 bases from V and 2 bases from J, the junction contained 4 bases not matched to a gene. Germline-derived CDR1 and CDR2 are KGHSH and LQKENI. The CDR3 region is CASSQGQGPYEQYF. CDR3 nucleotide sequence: TGTGCCAGCTCCCAGGGACAGGGGCCCTACGAGCAGTACTTC.

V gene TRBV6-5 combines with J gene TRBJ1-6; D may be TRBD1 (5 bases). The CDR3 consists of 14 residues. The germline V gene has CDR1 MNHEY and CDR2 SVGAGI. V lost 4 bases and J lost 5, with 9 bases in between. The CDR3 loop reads CASSLGENNSPLHF. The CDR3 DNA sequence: TGTGCCAGCAGTTTAGGGGAGAATAATTCACCCCTCCACTTT.

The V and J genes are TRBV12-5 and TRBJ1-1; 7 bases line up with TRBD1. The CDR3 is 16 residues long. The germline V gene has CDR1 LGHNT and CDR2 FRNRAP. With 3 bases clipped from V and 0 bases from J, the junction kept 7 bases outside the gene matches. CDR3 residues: CASGFTGTAMNTEAFF. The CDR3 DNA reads TGTGCTAGTGGTTTCACCGGGACAGCTATGAACACTGAAGCTTTCTTT.